This is a list of T cell receptor beta chains from one sample in a study of blood T cell repertoires in COVID-19. Only in-frame clones appear in the TCRdb table, and some are missing; sequencing was by immunoSEQ multiplex PCR. The repertoire consists of about 280,000 clones, with 85% occurring once and the leading ten covering about 2.5%. Material: PBMCs or T cells enriched from blood (not recorded which). These receptors were taken from a woman between 50 and 59 years old who had recovered from COVID-19. The CDR3 runs from the conserved cysteine through the conserved F or W. D genes are given only for firm matches. Only part of the rows carry a size: once, few, many, or a class if the clone is expanded.

-,TRBD1,TRBJ1-1,17,TRBV11-2,TGTGCCAGCAGCAGAGCCGGGACAGCTACTATGAACACTGAAGCTTTCTTT,CASSRAGTATMNTEAFF
-,-,TRBJ2-1,15,TRBV7-8,TGTGCCAGCAGCTTAGGCCAGGGGGGATCCGATGAGCAGTTCTTC,CASSLGQGGSDEQFF
-,-,TRBJ1-1,12,TRBV20-1,TGCAGTGCTAGTAGTACAGCCACTGAAGCTTTCTTT,CSASSTATEAFF
once,-,TRBJ2-7,11,TRBV7-6,TGTGCCGTCGGGGACATTTACGAGCAGTACTTC,CAVGDIYEQYF
once,-,TRBJ1-1,15,TRBV19,TGTGCCAGTAGTACTAGTAGACAGAGGAACACTGAAGCTTTCTTT,CASSTSRQRNTEAFF
-,TRBD1,TRBJ1-2,13,TRBV10-3,TGTGCCATCCACGGGGACAGCTCGTATGGCTACACCTTC,CAIHGDSSYGYTF
-,-,TRBJ1-1,13,TRBV7-3,TGTGCCAGCAGCCGATCAAACAGGGAGTCAGCTTTCTTT,CASSRSNRESAFF
-,-,TRBJ1-5,15,TRBV27,TGTGCCAGCAGTTTATCGGGCCAGGGCAATCAGCCCCAGCATTTT,CASSLSGQGNQPQHF
-,TRBD1,TRBJ2-7,12,TRBV19,TGTGCCAGCCGGGACAGGGCCTACGAGCAGTACTTC,CASRDRAYEQYF
-,-,TRBJ1-2,12,TRBV28,TGTGCCAGCTGTGGGGGGGCATTGGGCTGCACCTTC,CASCGGALGCTF
-,-,TRBJ1-4,16,TRBV7-2,TGTGCCAGCAGCCAACCTGGGGGCGTGTCAGATGAAAAACTGTTTTTT,CASSQPGGVSDEKLFF
-,TRBD1,TRBJ1-6,14,TRBV2,TGTGCCAGCAGCGAGACAGGGGTTTCTTCACCCCTCCACTTT,CASSETGVSSPLHF
-,-,TRBJ2-2,15,TRBV10-1,TGCGCCAGCAGCGCGGGGTACGCGAACACCGGGGAGCTGTTTTTT,CASSAGYANTGELFF
few,-,TRBJ1-4,14,TRBV4-1,TGCGCCAGCAGCGTAGGGGGGGATAATGAAAAACTGTTTTTT,CASSVGGDNEKLFF
-,-,TRBJ2-6,14,TRBV6-5,TGTGCCAGTCGTGACAGCTCTGGGGCCAACGTCCTGACTTTC,CASRDSSGANVLTF
-,TRBD1,TRBJ2-7,14,TRBV6-5,TGTGCCAGCAGACCCACAGGGGGAGGTGGCGAGCAGTACTTC,CASRPTGGGGEQYF
-,-,TRBJ2-5,17,TRBV28,TGTGCCAGCAGCCTTACTCGTAGGGGTATGTACCAAGAGACCCAGTACTTC,CASSLTRRGMYQETQYF
-,TRBD2,TRBJ2-7,18,TRBV27,TGTGCCAGCAGCTTAACCCCGGGACTAGCGGGGGGCTCCTACGAGCAGTACTTC,CASSLTPGLAGGSYEQYF
-,-,TRBJ1-1,15,TRBV7-2,TGTGCCAGCAGCTTAGTACAGTCGAGGGACACTGAAGCTTTCTTT,CASSLVQSRDTEAFF
-,-,TRBJ1-6,14,TRBV7-2,TGTGCCAGCAGCTCCCGGGAATATAATTCACCCCTCCACTTT,CASSSREYNSPLHF
-,-,TRBJ2-3,16,TRBV2,TGTGCCAGCAGCCCCGAGCTAGCCCCTAGCACAGATACGCAGTATTTT,CASSPELAPSTDTQYF
-,TRBD1,TRBJ2-4,15,TRBV30,TGTGCCTGCCACTTAGGCAGGGGGTCGGTAAACATTCAGTACTTC,CACHLGRGSVNIQYF
once,-,TRBJ1-5,13,TRBV7-8,TGTGCCAGCAGACAGCTTAGCAATCAGCCCCAGCATTTT,CASRQLSNQPQHF
-,TRBD1,TRBJ2-2,17,TRBV15,TGTGCCACCAGCAGAGATCTGGACAGGGGGAACACCGGGGAGCTGTTTTTT,CATSRDLDRGNTGELFF
-,-,TRBJ1-1,14,TRBV18,TGTGCCAGCTCCGCGGCAGGGCCGAACACTGAAGCTTTCTTT,CASSAAGPNTEAFF
-,-,TRBJ2-3,15,TRBV4-2,TGTGCCAGCAGCCAAGAACTACTACCCACAGATACGCAGTATTTT,CASSQELLPTDTQYF